The T cell receptor (beta chain) described here comes from a study of cytomegalovirus exposure and HLA in healthy donors (dated 2017 in TCRdb). About the full investigation: According to an earlier analysis of around 600 of the donors, roughly 180 million T cells yielded approximately 120 million unique TCR beta sequences and approximately 280 Gb of sequence data. The study aimed to test whether signatures of past pathogen exposure could be identified by cataloging public T cell receptors. HLA typing included class I and class II loci at four-digit resolution. The later analysis used no new phenotypic data to find candidate immune exposures, relying instead on TCR beta sequences and their occurrence across donors. Typing coverage differed by locus: A, B, C, DRB1 and DQB1 were typed in about 620-630 donors, DQA1 in 500 to 550, DPA1 in over 600, and DPB1 in 450 to 480. Of the 300 to 450 genotyped donors, over 65% fell in the genetic ancestry cluster associated with self-reported Caucasian donors. On average, about 240,000 unique TCR beta nucleotide sequences were sequenced per donor among 398 genotyped donors of the cohort, with roughly 19% of those sequences being non-productive. All discovery cohort repertoires had been generated on a single sequencing platform. To predict cytomegalovirus infection status, the study brought together high-throughput TCR immunosequencing, statistical association of individual TCRs with disease status, and machine learning. Alongside the repertoire data, information on donor age, sex, ethnicity and CMV serostatus was compiled. A few DR-DQ haplotypes were treated as single units for association and clustering because of strong linkage in the cohort. An earlier analysis of some 500 of the donors applied high-throughput TCR beta sequencing to assess whether each TCR beta V gene segment acted as functional or pseudogenic. The study profiled the T cell repertoires of 500 to 800 subjects by immunosequencing and related them to cytomegalovirus serostatus. A later genetic analysis used genome-wide SNP genotypes for about three fifths of the 666 donors, treating that subset as a discovery cohort. A separate validation cohort of approximately 130 different subjects was used in addition to the 666-subject first cohort. In a later analysis, previously published TCR beta repertoires from 500 to 750 donors were re-analyzed and high-resolution HLA genotyping was added so that TCR occurrence patterns could be studied. Approximately 310 gigabases of sequencing data and roughly 81 million unique TCR sequences made up an early release that covered nearly 650 HLA-typed donors.

V and J are truncated by 2 bases and 5 bases respectively, leaving an intervening sequence of 12 bases. Its CDR3 holds 14 amino acids, cysteine through phenylalanine. Solely the CDR3 DNA is kept, with 42 bases framed from the first base. Per the germline V gene (reference sequence), MNHEY is the CDR1 and SMNVEV is the CDR2. Regarding this clone: Its binding antigen is unknown.

Libraries were constructed by the immunoSEQ multiplex PCR assay. For the multiplex PCR, a mixture combining 60 forward primers for TCR Vbeta segments and 13 reverse primers for TCR Jbeta segments was used. A multiplex PCR assay on genomic DNA amplified the CDR3 region of rearranged TCR beta genes. The amplified TCR beta libraries were sequenced on the Illumina HiSeq System as 87-base-pair reads. In the source study's methods: A later analysis counted about 82 million unique TCR beta chains across the 666 repertoires, and 9 million to 14 million of these chains were shared by at least two donors. Raw reads were error-corrected and collapsed into unique sequences by a nearest-neighbor algorithm in which closely related sequences were merged to remove PCR and sequencing errors. V, D and J gene segments were assigned by aligning CDR3 sequences to IMGT reference sequences. For a sequence to be retained, at least a six-nucleotide match to both a V gene segment and a J gene segment was required. Rearrangements were classified as productive when the CDR3 lacked stop codons and remained in frame with V and J, and all other rearrangements were classified as non-productive. CDR3 was defined according to IMGT convention as the region running from the second conserved V-encoded cysteine to the conserved J-encoded phenylalanine. In an earlier analysis of roughly 580 of the donors, sequences lacking an unambiguous match to a single V gene segment were excluded. An earlier analysis of 450 to 650 of the donors called V segments functional above 56.7% productive rearrangements and segregating when the between-donor standard deviation exceeded 5%. A statistical classification framework was built for diagnosing cytomegalovirus status from the catalog of TCR beta chain sequences. V and J gene assignment, in a later analysis, came from comparing TCR nucleotide sequences with IMGT/GENE-DB human TR gene sequences. Using the TCRdist pipeline, a later analysis assigned CDR3 sequences along with most-parsimonious VDJ recombination scenarios. In a later analysis, every TCR beta chain was defined by the combination of its CDR3 amino acid sequence and its V-gene family, and reads without a unique V-gene family were dropped. In a later analysis, several hundred highly shared, low-generation-probability nucleotide sequences were removed to address suspected cross-contamination and a sequencing artifact. In a later analysis, a clonal expansion index for each public chain was calculated from normalized within-repertoire ranks of inferred template counts. A later analysis computed generation probabilities with a VDJ recombination model fitted to out-of-frame rearrangements, and checked the results against IGoR. In a later analysis, TCR-TCR, TCR-HLA and TCR-CMV co-occurrence was scored with hypergeometric tests, and a repertoire-size bias correction was applied to TCR pairs. To estimate false discovery rates, a later analysis permuted the HLA or CMV assignments 20 times. In a later analysis, co-occurring TCRs were grouped with DBSCAN, and TCRdist sequence similarity was added when clustering was performed within HLA-allele-positive subsets. Repertoires with fewer than 30,000 or more than 120,000 public chains, plus five repertoires with anomalous nucleotide sharing, were excluded from co-occurrence clustering. Here the immuneACCESS table is served through TCRdb, limited to in-frame sequences with V and J called. Missing clones are a known gap in these copies; in checked studies unresolved V genes cover under half, and the rest lacks a known reason. Clone size and the V and J calls come from that table; the DNA yielded D and trimming. The sample's own table lists tens of thousands of clones. The top ten constitute about 0.5% of the sample.

In total, just over 650 healthy bone marrow donors made up the cohort. All cohort members were sampled while nominally healthy, although unrecorded immune exposures were likely present. The donor tested CMV seronegative, placing the donor among the 350 or so seronegative members of the cohort. Each donor provided a peripheral blood sample, and peripheral blood mononuclear cells were used for TCR beta sequencing. Genomic DNA extraction from the blood cell samples was performed with the Qiagen DNeasy Blood Extraction Kit. Beyond this particular receptor, the publication reports: The cohort was sequenced for TCR beta chains only, and without alpha or paired-chain data the features that could be detected were limited. In a later genetic analysis, fewer N-insertions in productive TCRs were reported among donors in an Asian-associated ancestry cluster than the roughly 640-donor mean. In a later analysis, HLA-associated TCR beta chains showed more clonal expansion and lower generation probabilities than non-associated chains that were equally common. HLA typing was unavailable for some donors at each locus, so association tests used only the typed subset. In an earlier analysis of approximately 590 of the donors, most TCR beta V segments appeared in productive rearrangements about 90% or about 30% of the time, broadly matching IMGT annotations. A cluster of highly shared sequence variants was judged likely to be a technical artifact of the sequencing pipeline. At a false discovery rate of 0.05, a later analysis linked around 17,000 TCR beta sequences to specific HLA alleles. Across donors, most TCR sequences were observed very rarely, whereas some public TCRs were present in many individuals. A later analysis reported that several top co-occurrence clusters appeared linked to parvovirus B19, influenza, CMV and Epstein-Barr virus. According to a later analysis, most CMV-associated TCR beta chains appeared to be HLA-restricted, and the HLA associations seemed to be driven largely by CMV exposure. Some IMGT-functional V segments, including TRBV6-2 and TRBV6-3, could not be distinguished by the 87-base-pair reads and were therefore excluded. A later analysis found that TCR association rates varied across HLA loci, with DRB1 alleles showing the most associated TCRs and HLA-C alleles the fewest. The study listed 150 to 200 TCR beta chains as associated with cytomegalovirus. For the cohort, immune exposure information was limited to CMV serostatus. V-gene and J-gene trimming of TCR beta chains was associated with a missense DCLRE1C variant in a later genetic analysis, and the association was replicated in an independent cohort. Because counts were too low, seventeen rarely observed V segments, including chromosome 9 orphons, were excluded from the earlier analysis of under 650 of the donors. A further reported finding was that TCR beta sequences accurately predicted the HLA-A and HLA-B alleles for most subjects in the first cohort. Sequencing depth was assumed to be roughly uniform across donors in the presence/absence analyses, though that assumption may not hold. In vitro tests confirmed that a few of the cytomegalovirus-associated TCR beta chains recognize cytomegalovirus antigens. Assigning TCR associations to individual alleles was difficult when HLA alleles, especially DR and DQ, strongly co-occurred. Correlated functional status among segregating V segments might be attributable to linkage disequilibrium, but an unknown experimental factor could not be ruled out. The authors suggested that the approach could potentially be extended to other disease states and immunological phenotypes. Cytomegalovirus status was reported to be diagnosed by the classifier with high specificity and sensitivity in both the original and validation cohorts.

This receptor was identified in a man aged 45 to 65 in good health and CMV-seronegative. Input material: PBMCs. The receptor chain draws on TRBV27 and TRBJ1-1; no confident D gene assignment can be made. The bases read TGTGCCAGCAGTTTAGAGGGCATGGGGACTGAAGCTTTCTTT. Translated, it reads CASSLEGMGTEAFF.